The 13 T cell receptor beta chains presented below share a single source sample, sequenced in a study of cytomegalovirus exposure and HLA in healthy donors. PCR employed 60 Vbeta and 13 Jbeta primers. Generated by immunoSEQ multiplex PCR, the TCRdb table keeps only in-frame clones and is missing some. The data show roughly 130,000 clones, 80% seen once. The sample comprised PBMCs. Receptors originate from a woman aged 40 to 50 in good health and CMV-seronegative.

This rearrangement joins TRBV4-1 to TRBJ2-5; TRBD1 aligns across 8 bases. CDR1 is MGHRA and CDR2 is YSYEKL in the germline V gene. CDR3 length: 15 amino acids. With V trimmed by 4 bases and J by 1 base, 5 bases remained unmatched. This chain's CDR3 is CASSPHGTGQETQYF. CDR3 DNA sequence: TGCGCCAGCAGCCCTCACGGGACAGGCCAAGAGACCCAGTACTTC.

J is TRBJ1-6 and V is TRBV5-5; the match to TRBD1 covers 7 bases. V shed 5 bases, J shed 0 bases, and the junction held 2 bases outside the gene matches. The CDR3 length is 15 residues. Germline V lookup: CDR1 SGHKS, CDR2 YYEKEE (reference sequence). CDR3 nucleotide sequence: TGTGCCAGCAGTTGGGACAGCTCCTATAATTCACCCCTCCACTTT. This gives the protein CASSWDSSYNSPLHF.

The V call is TRBV18, the J call TRBJ2-7; D call uncertain. Germline V gene sequence: CDR1 KGHSH, CDR2 LQKENI. V was shortened by 6 bases and J by 0 bases, with 6 bases between the two germline ends. This CDR3 has 12 residues. In nucleotides, the CDR3 is TGTGCCAGCTCTGCAGACTCCTACGAGCAGTACTTC. Translated: CASSADSYEQYF.

V gene TRBV4-2 combines with J gene TRBJ1-1; the D is unclear. Trimming pared 0 bases from V and 7 bases from J, leaving 15 bases between. The CDR3 is 15 amino acids. In germline, CDR1 is LGHNA, CDR2 YNFKEQ. CDR3 nucleotides: TGTGCCAGCAGCCAAGAATCGTTGGCGGGCAGTGAAGCTTTCTTT. Translating it yields CASSQESLAGSEAFF.

This CDR3 is CATAATGSFYEQYF. CDR3 coding DNA: TGTGCCACCGCCGCGACAGGGTCCTTCTACGAGCAGTACTTC. V and J are TRBV19 and TRBJ2-7; TRBD1 matches at 7 bases. Looked up from germline, CDR1 is LNHDA and CDR2 is SQIVND (reference sequence). The CDR3 runs to 14 residues. V dropped 10 bases and J dropped 3; count of bases not matched to a gene: 12.

The chain carries TRBV7-2 and TRBJ1-1, with no clear D. The germline V gene has CDR1 SGHTA and CDR2 FQGNSA. The CDR3 sequence is 14 residues long. Trimming pared 5 bases from V and 0 bases from J, leaving 10 bases between. The CDR3 nucleotides are TGTGCCAGCAGCCCCCAGGTGATGAACACTGAAGCTTTCTTT. It encodes CASSPQVMNTEAFF.

The rearrangement joins TRBV27 to TRBJ1-4, with a weak D call TRBD1 (5 bases). Per germline, CDR1 MNHEY and CDR2 SMNVEV (reference sequence). V was clipped by 5 bases and J by 3 bases, with 19 bases between them. This CDR3 is built from 17 residues. The CDR3 loop is CASSPRAGRRPNEKLFF. The CDR3 bases are TGTGCCAGCAGTCCCCGGGCAGGGAGGCGACCTAATGAAAAACTGTTTTTT.

The gene calls are TRBV5-4 and TRBJ2-5, with D tentatively TRBD1 (5 bases). The CDR3 is 14 residues long. The germline V gene has CDR1 SGHNT and CDR2 YYREEE (reference sequence). Between the trimmed V and J ends, which lost 0 bases and 2 bases, there was a span of 8 bases. CDR3 sequence: CASSLEAGQETQYF. CDR3 bases: TGTGCCAGCAGCTTGGAGGCAGGGCAAGAGACCCAGTACTTC.

The chain's CDR3 is CASSPQVDYGYTF. CDR3 DNA sequence: TGTGCCAGCAGCCCCCAGGTAGACTATGGCTACACCTTC. The chain joins TRBV6-1 to TRBJ1-2; no firm D call. This CDR3 is 13 amino acids long. From germline, CDR1 is MNHNS and CDR2 SASEGT. The ends were cut back, 6 bases at V and 3 bases at J, with 11 bases in the middle.

The rearrangement links TRBV7-8 to TRBJ2-3; tentative D call: TRBD1 (6 bases). CDR3 size: 14 residues. Germline V gene data show CDR1 as SGHVS and CDR2 as FQNEAQ. V was clipped by 10 bases and J by 0 bases, with 14 bases between them. The CDR3 bases are TGTGCCACCAGAACCGGACAGAGCACAGATACGCAGTATTTT. Protein product: CATRTGQSTDTQYF.

This clone was detected only a few times. This rearrangement joins TRBV6-5 to TRBJ1-1, with TRBD1 matching over 8 bases. The CDR3 runs to 14 residues. The germline CDR1 and CDR2 sequences are MNHEY and SVGAGI. J lost 5 bases, V lost 4 bases, and 6 bases had no gene match. CDR3 sequence reads: CASSSGQAYTEAFF. The CDR3 region has the DNA TGTGCCAGCAGTTCGGGACAGGCGTATACTGAAGCTTTCTTT.

V and J are TRBV13 and TRBJ2-7; weak D call: TRBD1 (5 bases). V lost 3 bases, J lost 6 bases, and 9 bases lay in between. The CDR3 has 12 amino acids. Germline V CDR1 and CDR2: PRHDT, FYEKMQ (reference sequence). The CDR3 sequence is CASSFTGREQYF. In DNA, the CDR3 is TGTGCCAGCAGCTTCACAGGTCGCGAGCAGTACTTC.

V is TRBV6-5 and J is TRBJ2-5; 14 positions match TRBD2. Judging by the DNA end, TRBJ2-7 fits better; the J call may be wrong. The CDR3 runs 16 residues. CDR1 and CDR2 from the germline V gene are MNHEY and SVGAGI. The CDR3 nucleotides are TGTGCCAGCAGTTACACGACTAGCGGGAGGGCCTACGAGCAGTACTTC. It codes for CASSYTTSGRAYEQYF.